This T cell receptor (beta chain) was observed in a study of cytomegalovirus exposure and HLA in healthy donors. The study, taken as a whole, reports: Exclusion as indistinguishable affected some V segments, including TRBV6-2 and TRBV6-3.

PCR involved 60 Vbeta and 13 Jbeta primers. Some clones are missing from TCRdb's copy, which holds only in-frame ones; the method was immunoSEQ multiplex PCR. Of more than 85,000 clones in the sample, 81% were seen once. The CDR3 is 15 residues long. The V gene lost 1 base and the J gene lost 2 bases, with 12 bases spanning the gap. Germline lookup yields CDR1 SEHNR and CDR2 FQNEAQ (reference sequence). About this clone: The antigen remains unidentified.

The receptor's source is a woman aged 25 to 39 in good health and CMV-seronegative. The gene calls are TRBV7-9 and TRBJ2-7; a weak D match, TRBD2 (5 bases). Sequenced sample: PBMCs. DNA for the CDR3: TGTGCCAGCAGCTTAGATGCGGGCGGCACCTACGAGCAGTACTTC. Its translation is CASSLDAGGTYEQYF.